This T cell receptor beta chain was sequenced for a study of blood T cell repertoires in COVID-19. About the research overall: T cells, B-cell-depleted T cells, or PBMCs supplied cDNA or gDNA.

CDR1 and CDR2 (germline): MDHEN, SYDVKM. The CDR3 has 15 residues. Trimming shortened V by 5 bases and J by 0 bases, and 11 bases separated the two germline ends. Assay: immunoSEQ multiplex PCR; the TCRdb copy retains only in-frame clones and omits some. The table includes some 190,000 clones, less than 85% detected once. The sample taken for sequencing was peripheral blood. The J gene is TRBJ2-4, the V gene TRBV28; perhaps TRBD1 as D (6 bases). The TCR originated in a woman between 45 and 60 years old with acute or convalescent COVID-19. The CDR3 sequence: CASSVPGVAKNIQYF. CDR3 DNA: TGTGCCAGCAGTGTCCCAGGGGTAGCCAAAAACATTCAGTACTTC.